These 19 T cell receptor beta chains were all obtained from the same sample, sequenced in a study of post-analysis software for immune sequencing data (dated by TCRdb to about 2015). Overall study outcomes, separate from this receptor: Patients showed significantly higher frequencies than controls for roughly five TRBV segments, among them TRBV5-6, TRBV5-1 and TRBV20-1.

Libraries were made using PCR. TCRdb shows the sequencer as Illumina HiSeq 2500. To reduce PCR and sequencing biases, unique molecular identifiers were incorporated into the TCR beta cDNA libraries. TCRdb trimmed public reads at Q25 via fastp, called clones via MiXCR and kept in-frame beta chains. Rows are unified per CDR3 protein, each entry keeping the most common DNA and genes. The sample records hundreds of thousands of distinct CDR3 sequences, roughly 27% of which are singletons. The ten most abundant clones make up roughly 0.57% of the sample. What these receptors recognize is not known. The source material was blood. Receptors originate from a girl between 5 and 17 years old with multiple sclerosis.

The chain uses TRBV20-1 and TRBJ2-1; 12 bases are shared with TRBD2. Germline V lookup: CDR1 DFQATT, CDR2 SNEGSKA (reference sequence). J lost 8 bases, V lost 6 bases, and 11 bases had no gene match. The CDR3 runs to 15 residues. The CDR3 bases are TGCAGTGCGCCCATAGGACTAGCGGGATGGTATGAGCAGTTCTTC. It codes for CSAPIGLAGWYEQFF.

The V call is TRBV3-1, the J call TRBJ1-5; D remains unclear. Germline-derived CDR1 and CDR2 are LGHDT and YNNKEL (reference sequence). This CDR3 comprises 12 residues. Deletions cut 3 bases from V and 9 bases from J, with 9 bases between. The CDR3 loop reads CASSHPLGPQHF. CDR3 sequence (DNA): TGTGCCAGCAGCCACCCCCTCGGGCCCCAGCATTTT. The complete variable domain, with remaining parts taken from reference TRBV3-1 and TRBJ1-5, reads DTAVSQTPKYLVTQMGNDKSIKCEQNLGHDTMYWYKQDSKKFLKIMFSYNNKELIINETVPNRFSPKSPDKAHLNLHINSLELGDSAVYFCASSHPLGPQHFGDGTRLSIL.

This clonotype was seen more than once but under ten times. This chain connects TRBV15 to TRBJ2-3; TRBD2 agrees at 11 bases. Germline V gene lookup returns CDR1 LNHNV and CDR2 YYDKDF (reference sequence). Unmatched junction bases numbered 3, after V lost 0 bases and J lost 4 bases. The CDR3 length is 16 residues. The CDR3 DNA sequence: TGTGCCACCAGCAGAGATAGCGGGGGGGGACCAGATACGCAGTATTTT. Amino acids: CATSRDSGGGPDTQYF.

Of note for this clonotype: A much more abundant neighbour one base away suggests this may be a read error. V is TRBV6-6 and J is TRBJ2-1; D gene unclear. Near its end, the DNA agrees better with TRBJ2-7, so the J call may be wrong. CDR1 is MNHNY and CDR2 is SVGAGI in the germline V gene (reference sequence). CDR3 size: 16 residues. Here the CDR3 reads CASSYSSVRTYNEQYF. The CDR3 bases are TGTGCCAGCAGTTACTCGTCTGTTCGCACCTACAATGAGCAGTACTTC.

This clonotype was detected a few times. The chain recombines TRBV29-1 with TRBJ1-1; D not certain. CDR3 length: 12 residues. Germline values: CDR1 SQVTM, CDR2 ANQGSEA. The CDR3 nucleotides are TGCAGTCCCACGGCGTTGAACACTGAAGCTTTCTTT. Translating gives CSPTALNTEAFF.

This rearrangement joins TRBV6-2 or TRBV6-3 to TRBJ2-1; D gene unclear. Germline loops: CDR1 MNHEY, CDR2 SVGEGT. The CDR3 is 12 residues long. Trimming took off 6 bases at V and 6 bases at J, with 9 bases between the two ends. In DNA form, the CDR3 reads TGTGCCAGCAGCCGAGTTAGCAATGAGCAGTTCTTC. It is translated as CASSRVSNEQFF.

This clonotype was seen many times. The gene calls are TRBV27 and TRBJ1-5; the match to TRBD1 covers 8 bases. Germline CDR1 MNHEY, CDR2 SMNVEV (reference sequence). J lost 2 bases, V lost 5 bases, and 20 bases had no gene match. CDR3 length: 20 amino acids. The CDR3 is CASSPYAGTGARIGNQPQHF. CDR3 nucleotide sequence: TGTGCCAGCAGTCCCTACGCCGGGACAGGCGCCCGAATTGGCAATCAGCCCCAGCATTTT.

This clonotype was counted a few times. J is TRBJ2-1 and V is TRBV20-1, with 7 bases matching TRBD2. Germline CDR1 is DFQATT and CDR2 is SNEGSKA (reference sequence). There are 16 residues in the CDR3. V trimming: 6 bases; J trimming: 0 bases; junction bases outside the gene matches: 11. CDR3 DNA: TGCAGTGCCCGGCAATTGGGGGGGAGCTCCTACAATGAGCAGTTCTTC. Protein sequence: CSARQLGGSSYNEQFF.

This clonotype has a handful of counts. The V and J genes are TRBV12-3 or TRBV12-4 and TRBJ1-5; TRBD1 aligns across 9 bases. V trimming: 4 bases; J trimming: 7 bases; junction bases outside the gene matches: 2. This CDR3 has 13 amino acids. CDR3 DNA: TGTGCCAGCAGTTCGGACAGGGGACAGCCCCAGCATTTT. Its protein product is CASSSDRGQPQHF.

The rearrangement uses TRBV10-2 and TRBJ2-7; D is unresolved. The germline gives CDR1 WSHSY, CDR2 SAAADI. The ends were cut back, 8 bases at V and 3 bases at J, with 11 bases in the middle. The CDR3 consists of 12 residues. CDR3 DNA sequence: TGCGCCAGCGCAGAGAGAGACTACGAGCAGTACTTC. Protein sequence: CASAERDYEQYF.

J is TRBJ2-7 and V is TRBV4-2; the D gene could be TRBD1 or TRBD2 (5 bases each). The CDR3 is 16 residues long. Germline CDR1 reads LGHNA; CDR2 reads YNFKEQ. V lost 4 bases to trimming and J lost 1 base, with 17 bases between them. The CDR3 is CASSPYRDLGSYEQYF. Here the CDR3 DNA reads TGTGCCAGCAGCCCGTACCGGGACCTCGGATCCTACGAGCAGTACTTC.

Only a few counts were recorded for this clonotype. The V call is TRBV20-1, the J call TRBJ2-7; 8 bases are a match to TRBD1. Trimming removed 3 bases from V and 2 bases from J; junction bases left unmatched: 9. Germline CDR1 DFQATT, CDR2 SNEGSKA (reference sequence). This CDR3 region has 15 residues. CDR3 bases: TGCAGTGCTAGCCCCCCGGGACAGGTAGCCTACGAGCAGTACTTC. Translated, it gives CSASPPGQVAYEQYF.

This clonotype was counted only a few times. The chain has TRBV5-5 and TRBJ2-5; 7 nucleotides align to TRBD1. V shed 0 bases and J 2 bases; nucleotides not matched to a gene: 4. The CDR3 length is 15 residues. Germline V gives CDR1 SGHKS, CDR2 YYEKEE (reference sequence). The CDR3 nucleotides are TGTGCCAGCAGCTTGGGGGACAGACCTCAAGAGACCCAGTACTTC. Protein sequence: CASSLGDRPQETQYF.

The V call is TRBV7-2, the J call TRBJ2-3; the D gene is possibly TRBD2 (6 bases). V was clipped by 2 bases and J by 3 bases, with 18 bases between them. Germline values: CDR1 SGHTA, CDR2 FQGNSA. The CDR3 has 17 amino acids. Written as DNA, the CDR3 is TGTGCCAGCAGCTTAACCCGGGGGAGATGGGTTACAGATACGCAGTATTTT. Amino acid sequence: CASSLTRGRWVTDTQYF.

This clonotype has only a few counts. The chain is built from TRBV28 and TRBJ2-1, with 8 bases matching TRBD2. Per germline, CDR1 MDHEN and CDR2 SYDVKM. Trimming took 7 bases from V and 1 from J; bases not matched to a gene: 18. The CDR3 has 19 residues. The CDR3 sequence: CASITLASGSGGSYNEQFF. CDR3 sequence (DNA): TGTGCCAGCATCACCCTGGCGAGCGGGAGTGGTGGGTCCTACAATGAGCAGTTCTTC.

This clonotype was counted ten times or more. The V and J genes are TRBV10-3 and TRBJ2-7; D gene uncertain. The germline V gene has CDR1 ENHRY and CDR2 SYGVKD. This CDR3 has 11 amino acids. Trimming removed 2 bases from V and 6 bases from J, with 5 bases in between. The DNA of the CDR3 is TGTGCCATCAGTGAGGGACGCGAGCAGTACTTC. It codes for CAISEGREQYF.

Only a few counts were recorded for this clonotype. V gene TRBV29-1 combines with J gene TRBJ1-2; 9 nucleotides align to TRBD1. The junction had 6 bases not matched to a gene; V was cut back by 7 bases and J by 6 bases. The CDR3 is 12 residues long. Germline CDR1 SQVTM, CDR2 ANQGSEA. CDR3 residues: CSAWGTGHGYTF. The CDR3 bases are TGCAGCGCCTGGGGGACAGGGCATGGCTACACCTTC.

The rearrangement joins TRBV1 to TRBJ2-7; the table's D call TRBD1 went unverified against the DNA. TRBV1 is given as a pseudogene. The CDR3 has 16 amino acids. The CDR3 DNA reads as TGCACCAGCAGCCAAGACCCCGGGGAAGGCAACCACGAGCAGTACTTC. It translates to CTSSQDPGEGNHEQYF.

The chain carries TRBV29-1 and TRBJ2-1; TRBD2 might be the D (6 bases). The CDR3 runs to 14 residues. V gave up 6 bases and J gave up 7 bases, with 19 bases separating them. Germline V gene data show CDR1 as SQVTM and CDR2 as ANQGSEA. CDR3 nucleotide sequence: TGCAGCGTGGTATCGCGGAGGGCCGGGAATGAGCAGTTCTTC. Translating it yields CSVVSRRAGNEQFF.